A selection of T cell receptor beta chains follows, all from one sample in a study of vaccination and CD4 T cells after COVID-19. TCRdb analysed the PCR reads with MiXCR anew, one entry per CDR3 protein. The sample has about 7,500 distinct CDR3 sequences, roughly 50% seen once. These receptors lack a known antigen. Sequencing input: CD4+ T cells from blood, cultured in vitro. The receptors here all came from a human donor in good health. Each CDR3 is given with its conserved first and last residue. The D gene is left open where the match is weak. Not all rows give a size; the values are once, few, many and, for expanded clones, a class.

size	V	J	D	DNA	CDR3
NA	TRBV6-1	TRBJ2-6	NA	TGTGCCAGCACCGTGGTTGGACGGTCTGGGGCCAACGTCCTGACTTTC	CASTVVGRSGANVLTF
NA	TRBV7-9	TRBJ1-1	NA	TGTGCCAGCAGCTTATGGGCTGGACATGGGGGCACTGAAGCTTTCTTT	CASSLWAGHGGTEAFF
NA	TRBV6-1	TRBJ2-3	TRBD2	TGTGCCAGCAGTGAACAAGCGGGGTTCCATACGCAGTATTTT	CASSEQAGFHTQYF
NA	TRBV6-5	TRBJ1-2	NA	TGTGCCAGCAGTTACTCCGGGGGCCGCAATTATGGCTACACCTTC	CASSYSGGRNYGYTF
NA	TRBV7-6	TRBJ1-1	NA	TGTGCCAGCAGTTTTTCCGCAGGGGTTCGCGCTGAAGCTTTCTTT	CASSFSAGVRAEAFF
once	TRBV7-2	TRBJ2-1	TRBD2	TGTGCCAGCAGCCCGGGACTAGCGGGAGGGCAAACCTACAATGAGCAGTTCTTC	CASSPGLAGGQTYNEQFF
medium-sized	TRBV10-3	TRBJ1-5	NA	TGTGCCACCAGAGAGACCGACAGGTCTCGCAATCAGCCCCAGCATTTT	CATRETDRSRNQPQHF
NA	TRBV24-1	TRBJ2-3	TRBD2	TGTGCCACCAGTGATTCGCTGGGGTCGTCGCGGGAGGGGACAGATACGCAGTATTTT	CATSDSLGSSREGTDTQYF
NA	TRBV5-8	TRBJ1-2	TRBD1	TGTGCCAGCACCGAGACAGGGGCGGACCTCTATAGCTACACCTTC	CASTETGADLYSYTF
once	TRBV12-5	TRBJ2-7	NA	TGTGCTAGTGGTTTTCAGCGGTCAAGCTCCTACGAGCAGTACTTC	CASGFQRSSSYEQYF
NA	TRBV20-1	TRBJ2-2	NA	TGCAGTGCTAGAGATGGGCGTCCCGGGGAGCTGTTTTTT	CSARDGRPGELFF
NA	TRBV28	TRBJ2-1	NA	TGTGCCAGTAGTCAAGGGGACACCTACAATGAGCAGTTCTTC	CASSQGDTYNEQFF
NA	TRBV10-3	TRBJ2-3	TRBD2	TGTGCCACCCGCGCCAGCGGGGGGGCTGGTGATACGCAGTATTTT	CATRASGGAGDTQYF
NA	TRBV15	TRBJ2-5	NA	TGTGCCACCAGCGCCCGCCTGGCGGGGGAGACCCAGTACTTC	CATSARLAGETQYF
NA	TRBV12-3/TRBV12-4	TRBJ1-4	NA	TGTGCCAGCAGCCCTTCATCAACTAATGAAAAACTGTTTTTT	CASSPSSTNEKLFF
NA	TRBV7-8	TRBJ1-3	TRBD1	TGTGCCAGCAGCCCTAGGACAGGGAGTCTACAAAACACCATATATTTT	CASSPRTGSLQNTIYF
NA	TRBV29-1	TRBJ2-7	NA	TGCAGCGTTGTGTACTCCTACGAGCAGTACTTC	CSVVYSYEQYF
few	TRBV6-2/TRBV6-3	TRBJ2-3	TRBD2	TGTGCCAGCAGCGGACTAGCGGGAGGGCCGGATACGCAGTATTTT	CASSGLAGGPDTQYF
NA	TRBV7-2	TRBJ1-1	NA	TGTGCCAGCAGCCCGGACAGCGAAGCTTTCTTT	CASSPDSEAFF
few	TRBV7-9	TRBJ1-5	NA	TGTGCCAGCAGCTTAGGTACGGGCAATCAGCCCCAGCATTTT	CASSLGTGNQPQHF
NA	TRBV27	TRBJ2-5	TRBD2	TGTGCCAGCAGCAACCTCGGGAGGGCGGAGACCCAGTACTTC	CASSNLGRAETQYF
NA	TRBV7-2	TRBJ1-4	TRBD1	TGTGCCAGCAGCCCCCAGGGGGCGGATGAAAAACTGTTTTTT	CASSPQGADEKLFF
NA	TRBV11-2	TRBJ2-3	TRBD2	TGTGCCAGCAGCTTAGGACTAGCGGGAGGGCCCAGCACAGATACGCAGTATTTT	CASSLGLAGGPSTDTQYF
few	TRBV27	TRBJ1-1	NA	TGTGCCAGCAGTTTTTCCGGGGGAAATACTGAAGCTTTCTTT	CASSFSGGNTEAFF
NA	TRBV19	TRBJ1-2	NA	TGTGCCAGTAGGAGACAACTAACAGGTCGGGCAAACTATGGCTACACCTTC	CASRRQLTGRANYGYTF
NA	TRBV2	TRBJ1-5	NA	TGTGCCAGCAGTGAAGAATCAGTTTATAGCAATCAGCCCCAGCATTTT	CASSEESVYSNQPQHF
NA	TRBV19	TRBJ1-3	NA	TGTGCCACCAAGAAGGGTTCCTCTGGAAACACCATATATTTT	CATKKGSSGNTIYF
NA	TRBV7-2	TRBJ2-2	NA	TGTGCCAGCAGCTTAGTTTTGGGGTCCGGGGAGCTGTTTTTT	CASSLVLGSGELFF
NA	TRBV6-1	TRBJ1-6	NA	TGTGCCAGCAATGAGGGGGTTCCGAATTCACCCCTCCACTTT	CASNEGVPNSPLHF
NA	TRBV6-1	TRBJ1-2	NA	TGTGCCAGCACAAAGGACATCGGTCTTGGCTACACCTTC	CASTKDIGLGYTF
few	TRBV2	TRBJ2-1	NA	TGTGCCAGCAGTGGAGCTCGGGAGCAGTTCTTC	CASSGAREQFF
NA	TRBV7-9	TRBJ2-3	TRBD2	TGTGCCAGCAGCACAGCCGGGACTAGCGGGAGGTTGTTT	CASSTAGTSGRLF
once	TRBV6-2/TRBV6-3	TRBJ1-2	TRBD1	TGTGCCAGCAGGGCCCAGGACAGGACTTACTATGGCTACACCTTC	CASRAQDRTYYGYTF